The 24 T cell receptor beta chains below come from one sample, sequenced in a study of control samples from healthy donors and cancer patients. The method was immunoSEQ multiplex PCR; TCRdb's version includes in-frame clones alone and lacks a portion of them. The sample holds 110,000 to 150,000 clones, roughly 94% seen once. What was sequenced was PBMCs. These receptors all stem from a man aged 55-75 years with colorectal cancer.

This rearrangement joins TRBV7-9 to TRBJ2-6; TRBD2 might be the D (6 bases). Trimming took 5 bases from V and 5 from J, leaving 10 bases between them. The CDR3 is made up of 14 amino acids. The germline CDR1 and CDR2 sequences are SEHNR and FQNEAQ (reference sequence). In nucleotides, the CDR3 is TGTGCCAGCAGCCAGGGCGGGAGGGCCAACGTCCTGACTTTC. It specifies CASSQGGRANVLTF.

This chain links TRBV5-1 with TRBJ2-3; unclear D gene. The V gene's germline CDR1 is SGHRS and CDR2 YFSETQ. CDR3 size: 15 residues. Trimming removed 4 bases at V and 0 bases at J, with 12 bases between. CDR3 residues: CASSPAQDSTDTQYF. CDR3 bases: TGCGCCAGCAGCCCGGCGCAGGATAGCACAGATACGCAGTATTTT.

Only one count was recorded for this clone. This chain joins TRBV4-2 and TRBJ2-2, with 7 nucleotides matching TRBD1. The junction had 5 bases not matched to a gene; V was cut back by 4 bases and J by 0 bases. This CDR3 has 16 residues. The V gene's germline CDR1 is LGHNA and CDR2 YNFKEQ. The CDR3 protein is CASSLGQIANTGELFF. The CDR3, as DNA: TGTGCCAGCAGCCTGGGACAGATCGCGAACACCGGGGAGCTGTTTTTT.

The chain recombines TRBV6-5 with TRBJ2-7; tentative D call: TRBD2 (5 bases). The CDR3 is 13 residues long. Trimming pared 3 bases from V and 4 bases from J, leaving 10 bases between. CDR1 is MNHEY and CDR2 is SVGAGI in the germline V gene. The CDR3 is CASSYHREYEQYF. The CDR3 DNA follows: TGTGCCAGCAGTTATCATAGGGAGTACGAGCAGTACTTC.

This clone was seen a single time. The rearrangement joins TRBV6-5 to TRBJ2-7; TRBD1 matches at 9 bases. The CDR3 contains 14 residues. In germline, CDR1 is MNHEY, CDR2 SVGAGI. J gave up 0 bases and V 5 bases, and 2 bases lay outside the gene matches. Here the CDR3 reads CASSLTGGSYEQYF. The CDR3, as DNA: TGTGCCAGCAGTCTGACAGGGGGCTCCTACGAGCAGTACTTC.

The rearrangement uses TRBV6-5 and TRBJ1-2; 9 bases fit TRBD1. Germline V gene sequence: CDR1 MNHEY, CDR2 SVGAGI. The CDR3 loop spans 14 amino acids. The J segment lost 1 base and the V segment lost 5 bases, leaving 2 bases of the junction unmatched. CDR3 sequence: CASSRDRVNYGYTF. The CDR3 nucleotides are TGTGCCAGCAGTAGGGACAGGGTTAACTATGGCTACACCTTC.

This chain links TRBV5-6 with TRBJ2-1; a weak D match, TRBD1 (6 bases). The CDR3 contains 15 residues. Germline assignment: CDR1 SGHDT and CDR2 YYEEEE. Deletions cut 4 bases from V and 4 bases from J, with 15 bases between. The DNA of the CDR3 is TGTGCCAGCAGCCAAGGACAGAATGTTTACAATGAGCAGTTCTTC. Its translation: CASSQGQNVYNEQFF.

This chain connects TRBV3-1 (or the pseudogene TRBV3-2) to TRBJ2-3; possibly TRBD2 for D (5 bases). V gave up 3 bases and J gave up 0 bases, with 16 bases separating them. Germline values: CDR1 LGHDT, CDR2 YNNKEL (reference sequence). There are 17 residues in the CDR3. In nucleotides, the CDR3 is TGTGCCAGCAGCCAGACTACTACCGCGACTAGCACAGATACGCAGTATTTT. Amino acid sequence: CASSQTTTATSTDTQYF.

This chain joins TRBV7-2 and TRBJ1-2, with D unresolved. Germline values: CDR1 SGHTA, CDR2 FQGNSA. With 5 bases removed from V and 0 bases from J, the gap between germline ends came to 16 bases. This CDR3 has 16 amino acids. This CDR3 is CASSPGLLKTNYGYTF. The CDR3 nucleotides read TGTGCCAGCAGCCCCGGCCTGCTGAAGACTAACTATGGCTACACCTTC.

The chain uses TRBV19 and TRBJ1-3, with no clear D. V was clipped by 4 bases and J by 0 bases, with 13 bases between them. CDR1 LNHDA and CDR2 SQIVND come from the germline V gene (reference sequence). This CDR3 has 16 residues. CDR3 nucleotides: TGTGCCAGTAGTACCGATATTGCAGACTCTGGAAACACCATATATTTT. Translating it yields CASSTDIADSGNTIYF.

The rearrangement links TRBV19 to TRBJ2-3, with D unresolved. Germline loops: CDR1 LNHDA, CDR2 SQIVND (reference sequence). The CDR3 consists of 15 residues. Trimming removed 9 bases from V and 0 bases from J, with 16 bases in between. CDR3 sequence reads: CASRASASSTDTQYF. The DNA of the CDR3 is TGTGCCAGCAGAGCGTCAGCATCTAGCACAGATACGCAGTATTTT.

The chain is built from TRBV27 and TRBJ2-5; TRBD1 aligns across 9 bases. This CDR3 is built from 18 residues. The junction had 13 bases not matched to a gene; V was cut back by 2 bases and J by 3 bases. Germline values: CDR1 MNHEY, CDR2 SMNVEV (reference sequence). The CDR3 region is CASSLTPDRGGFKETQYF. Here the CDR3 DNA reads TGTGCCAGCAGTTTAACCCCTGACAGGGGGGGCTTTAAAGAGACCCAGTACTTC.

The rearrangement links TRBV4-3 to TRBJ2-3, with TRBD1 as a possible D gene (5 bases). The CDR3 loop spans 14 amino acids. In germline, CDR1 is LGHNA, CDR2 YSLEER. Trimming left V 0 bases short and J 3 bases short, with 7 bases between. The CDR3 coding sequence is TGCGCCAGCAGCCAAGAACACAGGACAGATACGCAGTATTTT. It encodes CASSQEHRTDTQYF.

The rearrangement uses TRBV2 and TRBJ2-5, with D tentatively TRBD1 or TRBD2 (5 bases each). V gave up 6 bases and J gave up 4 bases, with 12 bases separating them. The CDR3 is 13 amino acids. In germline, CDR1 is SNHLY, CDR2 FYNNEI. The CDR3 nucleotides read TGTGCCAGCAGGGGGGACGGGCCAGAGACCCAGTACTTC. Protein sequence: CASRGDGPETQYF.

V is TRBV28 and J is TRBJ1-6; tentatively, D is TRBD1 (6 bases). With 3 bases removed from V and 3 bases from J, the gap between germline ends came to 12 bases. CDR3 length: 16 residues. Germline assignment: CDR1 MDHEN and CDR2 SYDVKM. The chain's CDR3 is CASSFPQGFYNSPLHF. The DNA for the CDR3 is TGTGCCAGCAGTTTTCCACAGGGATTCTATAATTCACCCCTCCACTTT.

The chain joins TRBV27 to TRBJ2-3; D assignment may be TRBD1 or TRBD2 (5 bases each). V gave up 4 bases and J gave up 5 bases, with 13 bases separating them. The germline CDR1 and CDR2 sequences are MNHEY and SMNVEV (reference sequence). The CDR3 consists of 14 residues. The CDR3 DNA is TGTGCCAGCAGTTCCACAGGAGGCATAGATACGCAGTATTTT. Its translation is CASSSTGGIDTQYF.

The DNA of the CDR3 is TGTGCCATCAGTCGGGACAGCCCCAACCAAGAGACCCAGTACTTC. Protein sequence: CAISRDSPNQETQYF. V gene TRBV10-3 combines with J gene TRBJ2-5; 7 bases match TRBD1. The CDR3 spans 15 residues. V lost 5 bases, J lost 0 bases, and 6 bases stayed unmatched. Looked up from germline, CDR1 is ENHRY and CDR2 is SYGVKD.

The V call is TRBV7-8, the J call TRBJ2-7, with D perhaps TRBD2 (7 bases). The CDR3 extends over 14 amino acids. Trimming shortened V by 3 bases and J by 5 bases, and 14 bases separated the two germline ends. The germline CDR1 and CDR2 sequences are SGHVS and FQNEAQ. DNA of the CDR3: TGTGCCAGCAGCTTTAAACAGGGAGGGCACGAGCAGTACTTC. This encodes CASSFKQGGHEQYF.

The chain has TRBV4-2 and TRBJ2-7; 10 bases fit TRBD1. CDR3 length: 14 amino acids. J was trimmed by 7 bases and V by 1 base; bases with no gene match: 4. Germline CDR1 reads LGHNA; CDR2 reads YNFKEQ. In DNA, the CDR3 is TGTGCCAGCAGCCAAGCTGGGACAGGGGTTGAGCAGTACTTC. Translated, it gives CASSQAGTGVEQYF.

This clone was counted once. The CDR3 reads CASSSVGNTIYF. Here the CDR3 DNA reads TGTGCCAGCAGTTCTGTTGGAAACACCATATATTTT. The chain has TRBV12-3 or TRBV12-4 and TRBJ1-3; D unclear. V lost 4 bases, J lost 3 bases, and 4 bases lay in between. The CDR3 has 12 amino acids.

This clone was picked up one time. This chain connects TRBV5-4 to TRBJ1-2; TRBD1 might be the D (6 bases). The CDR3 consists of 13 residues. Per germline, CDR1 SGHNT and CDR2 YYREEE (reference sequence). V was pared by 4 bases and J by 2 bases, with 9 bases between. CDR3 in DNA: TGTGCCAGCAGCATGACAGGAAACTATGGCTACACCTTC. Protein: CASSMTGNYGYTF.

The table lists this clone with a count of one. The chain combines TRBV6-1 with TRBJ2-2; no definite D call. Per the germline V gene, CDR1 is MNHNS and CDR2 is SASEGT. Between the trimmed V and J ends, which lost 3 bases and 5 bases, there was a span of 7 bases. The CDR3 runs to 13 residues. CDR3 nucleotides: TGTGCCAGCAGTGATCACGGTACCGGGGAGCTGTTTTTT. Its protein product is CASSDHGTGELFF.

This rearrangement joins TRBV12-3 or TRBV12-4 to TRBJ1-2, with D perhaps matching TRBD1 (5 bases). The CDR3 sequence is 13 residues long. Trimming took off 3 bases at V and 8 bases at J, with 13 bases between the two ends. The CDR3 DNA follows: TGTGCCAGCAGTTTTGGAGGGGTGGAAGGCTACACCTTC. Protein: CASSFGGVEGYTF.

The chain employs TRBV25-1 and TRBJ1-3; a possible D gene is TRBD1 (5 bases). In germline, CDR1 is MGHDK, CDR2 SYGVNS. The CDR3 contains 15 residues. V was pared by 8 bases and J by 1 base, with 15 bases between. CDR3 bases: TGTGCCAGCGCAGGGTGGGTCCAATCTGGAAACACCATATATTTT. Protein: CASAGWVQSGNTIYF.